This passage covers 32 T cell receptor beta chains from one sample sequenced in a study of cytomegalovirus exposure and HLA in healthy donors (dated 2017 in TCRdb). Libraries were built with the immunoSEQ multiplex PCR assay. The multiplex PCR relied on a mix of 60 forward primers for TCR Vbeta segments and 13 reverse primers for TCR Jbeta segments. TCRdb re-hosts the immuneACCESS table, in-frame sequences only. Its copies lack some clones; in the studies checked, an unresolved V gene accounts for under half of them, and the cause for the rest is not known. The sample records a few hundred thousand clones, about 93% of which are singletons. Of the sample, about 1.7% is held by the ten largest clones. Material for sequencing was PBMCs. The receptors were gathered from a girl aged 2-15 years in good health and CMV-seronegative.

The genes are TRBV5-1 and TRBJ2-7, with D possibly being TRBD1 (6 bases). Per the germline V gene, CDR1 is SGHRS and CDR2 is YFSETQ. The V and J ends lost 5 bases and 3 bases respectively, with 12 bases between them. This CDR3 is built from 13 residues. CDR3 protein: CASRGMTGYEQYF. In nucleotides, the CDR3 is TGCGCCAGCAGGGGGATGACAGGCTACGAGCAGTACTTC.

The chain is built from TRBV9 and TRBJ2-7; 8 bases fit TRBD1. J lost 2 bases, V lost 2 bases, and 3 bases had no gene match. The CDR3 loop spans 14 amino acids. The germline V gene has CDR1 SGDLS and CDR2 YYNGEE. CDR3 sequence (DNA): TGTGCCAGCAGCGTTCAGGGGGCTACCTACGAGCAGTACTTC. It yields the protein CASSVQGATYEQYF.

The CDR3 protein is CASLGGVTEAFF. Written as DNA, the CDR3 is TGCGCCAGCCTCGGGGGGGTCACTGAAGCTTTCTTT. This chain joins TRBV4-1 and TRBJ1-1; a weak D match, TRBD1 (5 bases). The CDR3 is 12 amino acids. V lost 8 bases, J lost 4 bases, and 11 bases lay in between. The germline CDR1 and CDR2 sequences are MGHRA and YSYEKL.

The genes are TRBV7-9 and TRBJ2-2; TRBD1 aligns across 7 bases. The CDR3 sequence is 15 residues long. Germline V lookup: CDR1 SEHNR, CDR2 FQNEAQ (reference sequence). The junction had 10 bases not matched to a gene; V was cut back by 5 bases and J by 7 bases. The CDR3 sequence: CASSLPDRDLGELFF. DNA of the CDR3: TGTGCCAGCAGCCTTCCCGACAGGGACCTCGGGGAGCTGTTTTTT.

This chain joins TRBV10-1 and TRBJ2-7; 9 bases are a match to TRBD2. V dropped 5 bases and J dropped 7; count of bases not matched to a gene: 3. The V gene's germline CDR1 is WNHNN and CDR2 SYGVQD (reference sequence). This CDR3 comprises 12 residues. The chain's CDR3 is CASSLAGGEQYF. The CDR3 nucleotides read TGCGCCAGCAGTCTGGCGGGGGGGGAGCAGTACTTC.

The chain couples TRBV19 to TRBJ2-3; the match to TRBD2 covers 9 bases. The CDR3 totals 13 residues. The germline V gene encodes CDR1 LNHDA and CDR2 SQIVND (reference sequence). After removal of 8 bases from V and 6 bases from J, the junction contained 6 bases not matched to a gene. Written as DNA, the CDR3 is TGTGCCAGTGGAGCGGGAGGAAAGGATACGCAGTATTTT. Its translation is CASGAGGKDTQYF.

The chain is built from TRBV30 and TRBJ2-1; 7 positions match TRBD2. Germline-derived CDR1 and CDR2 are GTSNPN and SVGIG (reference sequence). This CDR3 is 14 amino acids long. V trimming: 2 bases; J trimming: 3 bases; junction bases outside the gene matches: 4. This chain's CDR3 is CAWSQRGIYNEQFF. For the CDR3, the DNA is TGTGCCTGGAGTCAGCGGGGAATCTACAATGAGCAGTTCTTC.

The V call is TRBV14, the J call TRBJ2-2; D perhaps matches TRBD2 (6 bases). V shed 4 bases and J shed 6 bases, with 15 bases lying between them. The CDR3 is 15 amino acids. Germline CDR1 reads SGHDN; CDR2 reads FVKESK. In DNA, the CDR3 is TGTGCCAGCAGCCTTACAAGGACTAACGCCGGGGAGCTGTTTTTT. Translated: CASSLTRTNAGELFF.

DNA of the CDR3: TGTGCCAGCAGTGAACTCCCGGGACTAGTATCCGGGGAGCTGTTTTTT. Protein sequence: CASSELPGLVSGELFF. The J gene is TRBJ2-2, the V gene TRBV2, with 8 bases that match TRBD2. The CDR3 length is 16 residues. Germline V gives CDR1 SNHLY, CDR2 FYNNEI. With V trimmed by 2 bases and J by 6 bases, 8 bases remained unmatched.

The rearrangement joins TRBV14 to TRBJ2-7; TRBD2 matches 12 bases. Per the germline V gene, CDR1 is SGHDN and CDR2 is FVKESK. With V trimmed by 5 bases and J by 3 bases, 2 bases remained unmatched. CDR3 length equals 14 residues. The CDR3 protein is CASSVTSGGYEQYF. The CDR3 DNA reads as TGTGCCAGCAGCGTGACTAGCGGGGGCTACGAGCAGTACTTC.

The V call is TRBV15, the J call TRBJ2-3; 9 bases align to TRBD1. The CDR3 is 14 residues long. Per the germline V gene, CDR1 is LNHNV and CDR2 is YYDKDF (reference sequence). Trimming removed 5 bases from V and 4 bases from J; junction bases left unmatched: 4. The CDR3 sequence is CATSGRQGADTQYF. The CDR3 DNA sequence: TGTGCCACCAGCGGGAGACAGGGGGCAGATACGCAGTATTTT. Full variable domain (outside the CDR3, taken from reference TRBV15 and TRBJ2-3): DAMVIQNPRYQVTQFGKPVTLSCSQTLNHNVMYWYQQKSSQAPKLLFHYYDKDFNNEADTPDNFQSRRPNTSFCFLDIRSPGLGDTAMYLCATSGRQGADTQYFGPGTRLTVL.

This clone has a single count. The rearrangement links TRBV10-2 to TRBJ2-1, with 8 bases lining up with TRBD2. From germline, CDR1 is WSHSY and CDR2 SAAADI. The CDR3 sequence is 15 residues long. Trimming at V came to 7 bases and at J to 4 bases, leaving 9 bases not matched to a gene. The CDR3 nucleotides are TGCGCCAGCACTCCCGGGAGGGCGGGGTACAATGAGCAGTTCTTC. Encoded protein: CASTPGRAGYNEQFF.

With regard to this clone: It is likely a read error, because the conserved phenylalanine at the end of the CDR3 is missing. It is unclear where the CDR3 begins or ends on the DNA, so no DNA is shown, and the CDR3 is as TCRdb lists it. The V and J genes are TRBV30 and TRBJ1-2. The CDR3 totals 9 residues, both ends included. From germline, CDR1 is GTSNPN and CDR2 SVGIG (reference sequence). The CDR3 sequence: CAWSLSPPI.

This clone has a single count. The CDR3 nucleotides are TGTGCCTGGCGAGGGTTCATGGGGAATTCACCCCTCCACTTT. It yields the protein CAWRGFMGNSPLHF. The chain links TRBV30 to TRBJ1-6; D remains ambiguous. Between the trimmed V and J ends, which lost 5 bases and 7 bases, there was a span of 15 bases. The CDR3 runs 14 residues. Germline V lookup: CDR1 GTSNPN, CDR2 SVGIG (reference sequence).

The V and J genes are TRBV13 and TRBJ1-1; D remains unclear. The length of the CDR3 is 12 residues. V dropped 5 bases and J dropped 1 base, with 5 bases sitting between them. Germline CDR1 PRHDT, CDR2 FYEKMQ (reference sequence). CDR3 bases: TGTGCCAGCAGCCGAGAGAACACTGAAGCTTTCTTT. The encoded protein is CASSRENTEAFF.

The DNA of the CDR3 is TGCAGCGTTTCGACCGGGACAGCCGCCTCTGGAAACACCATATATTTT. This gives the protein CSVSTGTAASGNTIYF. The chain carries TRBV29-1 and TRBJ1-3; 7 nucleotides match TRBD1. This CDR3 is 16 amino acids long. Germline values: CDR1 SQVTM, CDR2 ANQGSEA. Trimming removed 5 bases from V and 0 bases from J; junction bases left unmatched: 10.

V and J are TRBV28 and TRBJ2-7; 8 positions agree with TRBD2. V lost 6 bases and J lost 3; bases outside the gene matches: 7. Germline V lookup: CDR1 MDHEN, CDR2 SYDVKM. The CDR3 totals 14 residues. CDR3 sequence: CASRYGGEGYEQYF. The CDR3 DNA reads TGTGCCAGCAGGTACGGGGGGGAGGGCTACGAGCAGTACTTC.

This rearrangement joins TRBV10-2 to TRBJ2-5; 10 bases fit TRBD1. Germline lookup yields CDR1 WSHSY and CDR2 SAAADI. V trimming: 7 bases; J trimming: 1 base; junction bases outside the gene matches: 6. The CDR3 is made up of 15 amino acids. This chain's CDR3 is CASKKGQGTQETQYF. The CDR3 bases are TGCGCCAGCAAGAAGGGACAGGGGACCCAAGAGACCCAGTACTTC.

The chain combines TRBV29-1 with TRBJ1-1; no clear D gene. CDR1 is SQVTM, CDR2 ANQGSEA, per germline. The CDR3 covers 13 residues. The ends were cut back, 7 bases at V and 4 bases at J, with 16 bases in the middle. The chain's CDR3 is CSALDGEATEAFF. CDR3 DNA sequence: TGCAGCGCTCTCGACGGGGAAGCCACTGAAGCTTTCTTT.

Regarding this clone: The same CDR3 arises from other DNA sequences in this sample as well. The genes are TRBV29-1 and TRBJ2-3; D might be TRBD1 (6 bases). Germline CDR1 SQVTM, CDR2 ANQGSEA. Trimming removed 4 bases from V and 3 bases from J, with 11 bases in between. CDR3 length: 13 residues. The CDR3 protein is CSVATGLTDTQYF. As DNA, the CDR3 is TGCAGCGTTGCTACAGGGTTGACAGATACGCAGTATTTT.

This chain uses TRBV5-6 with TRBJ2-1, with 13 bases identical to TRBD2. V lost 4 bases and J lost 4; bases outside the gene matches: 5. The CDR3 is 16 amino acids. Germline loops: CDR1 SGHDT, CDR2 YYEEEE. The CDR3 is CASSRGLAGWYNEQFF. The CDR3 bases are TGTGCCAGCAGCCGGGGACTAGCGGGGTGGTACAATGAGCAGTTCTTC.

This chain joins TRBV6-6 and TRBJ1-2; TRBD1 matches at 9 bases. V trimming: 3 bases; J trimming: 8 bases; junction bases outside the gene matches: 7. Germline values: CDR1 MNHNY, CDR2 SVGAGI (reference sequence). This CDR3 comprises 14 residues. As DNA, the CDR3 is TGTGCCAGCAGTTATAGGACAGGGGTCGCCGGCTACACCTTC. This codes for CASSYRTGVAGYTF.

The chain carries TRBV4-1 and TRBJ2-1, with 9 bases matching TRBD2. CDR1 and CDR2 (germline): MGHRA, YSYEKL. The length of the CDR3 is 16 residues. V was clipped by 3 bases and J by 5 bases; unmatched bases: 8. CDR3 in amino acids: CASSQAAGLANNEQFF. CDR3 nucleotide sequence: TGCGCCAGCAGCCAGGCTGCGGGACTAGCCAACAATGAGCAGTTCTTC.

V and J are TRBV7-2 and TRBJ2-7; 7 bases are a match to TRBD2. V lost 1 base to trimming and J lost 2 bases; unmatched junction nucleotides: 5. The length of the CDR3 is 15 residues. From germline, CDR1 is SGHTA and CDR2 FQGNSA. The CDR3 here is CASSLDPGGAYEQYF. CDR3 nucleotides: TGTGCCAGCAGCTTAGATCCGGGAGGCGCCTACGAGCAGTACTTC.

CDR3 DNA sequence: TGTGCCAGCAGCGTAACGTCGGGACTAGCAGATACGCAGTATTTT. It specifies CASSVTSGLADTQYF. This chain links TRBV9 with TRBJ2-3; TRBD2 matches at 8 bases. V was pared by 1 base and J by 4 bases, with 5 bases of the junction left unmatched. CDR1 and CDR2 from the germline V gene are SGDLS and YYNGEE. CDR3 length: 15 amino acids.

The gene calls are TRBV25-1 and TRBJ1-6; possibly TRBD1 for D (5 bases). Trimming cost V 1 base and J 7 bases, with 11 bases left between them. This CDR3 is built from 15 residues. The germline V gene encodes CDR1 MGHDK and CDR2 SYGVNS. DNA for the CDR3: TGTGCCAGCAGTGAATGGGGCGCTGGGAATTCACCCCTCCACTTT. This translates into CASSEWGAGNSPLHF.

The genes are TRBV15 and TRBJ2-5; 9 positions match TRBD2. V gave up 0 bases and J gave up 4 bases; unmatched junction bases: 9. This CDR3 spans 17 amino acids. CDR1 is LNHNV, CDR2 YYDKDF, per germline (reference sequence). CDR3 residues: CATSRDPAGGLRETQYF. In DNA, the CDR3 is TGTGCCACCAGCAGAGACCCAGCGGGAGGTTTAAGAGAGACCCAGTACTTC. The full variable domain, with the rest looked up from reference TRBV15 and TRBJ2-5, is DAMVIQNPRYQVTQFGKPVTLSCSQTLNHNVMYWYQQKSSQAPKLLFHYYDKDFNNEADTPDNFQSRRPNTSFCFLDIRSPGLGDTAMYLCATSRDPAGGLRETQYFGPGTRLLVL.

V is TRBV6-5 and J is TRBJ1-2, with 7 bases aligning to TRBD1. V dropped 6 bases and J dropped 5; count of bases not matched to a gene: 6. The CDR3 has 13 amino acids. The germline V gene has CDR1 MNHEY and CDR2 SVGAGI. The CDR3 DNA is TGTGCCAGCAGACCAGACAGGGAGTATGGCTACACCTTC. Translation: CASRPDREYGYTF.

This rearrangement joins TRBV18 to TRBJ2-6; 9 nucleotides match TRBD1. Trimming removed 3 bases from V and 0 bases from J; junction bases left unmatched: 6. The CDR3 sequence is 18 residues long. CDR1 is KGHSH, CDR2 LQKENI, per germline. In DNA, the CDR3 is TGTGCCAGCTCACCTACGCGGGGACAGGGCTCTGGGGCCAACGTCCTGACTTTC. Its protein product is CASSPTRGQGSGANVLTF.

V is TRBV2 and J is TRBJ2-7; 9 bases agree with TRBD2. Germline loops: CDR1 SNHLY, CDR2 FYNNEI. The V gene end was trimmed by 6 bases and the J gene end by 2 bases; junction bases not matched to a gene: 8. The CDR3 covers 15 residues. The CDR3 bases are TGTGCCAGCAGCGGCTTGCTAGCGGGGCCCTACGAGCAGTACTTC. Amino acids: CASSGLLAGPYEQYF.

The chain recombines TRBV19 with TRBJ2-7, with 9 positions matching TRBD2. V gave up 4 bases and J gave up 3 bases; unmatched junction bases: 4. Per the germline V gene, CDR1 is LNHDA and CDR2 is SQIVND (reference sequence). This CDR3 is built from 14 residues. CDR3 residues: CASSTLAGSYEQYF. The CDR3 nucleotides read TGTGCCAGTAGTACCCTAGCGGGAAGCTACGAGCAGTACTTC. Based on the CDR3 plus reference TRBV19 and TRBJ2-7, the full variable domain is DGGITQSPKYLFRKEGQNVTLSCEQNLNHDAMYWYRQDPGQGLRLIYYSQIVNDFQKGDIAEGYSVSREKKESFPLTVTSAQKNPTAFYLCASSTLAGSYEQYFGPGTRLTVT.

This chain uses TRBV28 with TRBJ2-7; possibly TRBD1 for D (5 bases). The germline V and J ends were trimmed by 4 bases and 3 bases, with 10 bases remaining between them. CDR1 and CDR2 from the germline V gene are MDHEN and SYDVKM. This CDR3 is 13 amino acids long. CDR3 sequence (DNA): TGTGCCAGCAGTTCCCTTGACAGCTACGAGCAGTACTTC. Its translation: CASSSLDSYEQYF. The whole variable domain, remainder taken from reference TRBV28 and TRBJ2-7, is DVKVTQSSRYLVKRTGEKVFLECVQDMDHENMFWYRQDPGLGLRLIYFSYDVKMKEKGDIPEGYSVSREKKERFSLILESASTNQTSMYLCASSSLDSYEQYFGPGTRLTVT.